These 28 T cell receptor beta chains came from one sample sequenced in a study of Graves' ophthalmopathy and Graves' hyperthyroidism. CDR3 regions of TCR beta were amplified from RNA transcripts. The authors performed first-round RT-PCR with HTBI primers and then a second-round multiplex PCR. Each CDR3 protein gets one entry after TCRdb re-called the multiplex PCR reads with MiXCR. Among about 620,000 distinct CDR3 sequences listed, around a fifth were seen once. The sample consisted of peripheral blood. These TCRs come from a woman between 18 and 30 years old with stable Graves' hyperthyroidism. Some clones in this sample may be carry-over from other donors' samples.

Many counts were recorded for this clonotype. DNA for the CDR3: TGTGCCAGCAGCTTAACGGCGGCGGTTGATAAAGAGACCCAGTACTTC. Translated: CASSLTAAVDKETQYF. The rearrangement links TRBV13 to TRBJ2-5; D gene unclear. This CDR3 has 16 residues. Germline values: CDR1 PRHDT, CDR2 FYEKMQ (reference sequence). V lost 2 bases, J lost 3 bases, and 16 bases lay in between.

This clonotype was picked up many times. This chain links TRBV6-1 with TRBJ1-1; weak D call: TRBD1 (6 bases). With 8 bases removed from V and 0 bases from J, the gap between germline ends came to 10 bases. The germline V gene has CDR1 MNHNS and CDR2 SASEGT. This CDR3 is built from 13 residues. The CDR3 sequence is CASGGQLNTEAFF. The CDR3 nucleotides are TGTGCCAGCGGTGGACAGCTGAACACTGAAGCTTTCTTT.

This clonotype appeared many times. The genes are TRBV6-5 and TRBJ2-7; D is ambiguous. This CDR3 is 11 amino acids long. The ends were cut back, 0 bases at V and 7 bases at J, with 4 bases in the middle. Germline V gene sequence: CDR1 MNHEY, CDR2 SVGAGI. CDR3 region: CASSYSSEQYF. CDR3 in DNA: TGTGCCAGCAGTTACTCGTCTGAGCAGTACTTC.

This clonotype was seen more than once but under ten times. This rearrangement joins TRBV29-1 to TRBJ2-2; 7 positions match TRBD2. The CDR3 consists of 16 residues. Germline values: CDR1 SQVTM, CDR2 ANQGSEA. Trimming at V came to 6 bases and at J to 3 bases, leaving 13 bases not matched to a gene. The CDR3 DNA reads TGCAGCGTCAGGCCGCGTCGGGGGGAGGACACCGGGGAGCTGTTTTTT. Translation gives CSVRPRRGEDTGELFF.

The chain joins TRBV12-3 or TRBV12-4 to TRBJ1-1; D is unresolved. V was trimmed by 6 bases and J by 1 base, leaving 6 bases between them. The CDR3 runs to 12 residues. The chain's CDR3 is CASRRSNTEAFF. CDR3 coding DNA: TGTGCCAGCAGGCGGTCGAACACTGAAGCTTTCTTT.

V usage is TRBV4-2 and J usage is TRBJ2-7; 8 positions match TRBD1. J gave up 3 bases and V 4 bases, and 17 bases lay outside the gene matches. Germline CDR1 is LGHNA and CDR2 is YNFKEQ. The length of the CDR3 is 18 residues. The CDR3 spells CASSRNPTGAKPNYEQYF. The CDR3 bases are TGTGCCAGCAGCCGGAACCCGACAGGGGCCAAACCGAACTACGAGCAGTACTTC.

This clonotype came up a few times. This chain links TRBV11-2 with TRBJ1-6; tentative D call: TRBD1 (5 bases). The CDR3 runs 19 residues. The germline CDR1 and CDR2 sequences are SGHAT and FQNNGV. Trimming pared 1 base from V and 0 bases from J, leaving 16 bases between. CDR3 coding DNA: TGTGCCAGCAGCTTAGTCGGAATAACAGGAAGCTCCTATAATTCACCCCTCCACTTT. It specifies CASSLVGITGSSYNSPLHF.

As concerns this clonotype: This is likely a read error, given that the CDR3 carries no conserved phenylalanine or tryptophan at its end. Because the CDR3's place on the DNA is in doubt, the DNA is left out and the CDR3 is given as listed by TCRdb. The chain carries TRBV7-3 and TRBJ2-5. Looked up from germline, CDR1 is SGHTA and CDR2 is FQGTGA. From its first to its last residue, the CDR3 has 13 amino acids. The CDR3 is CASSLLAQETQDY.

The chain couples TRBV20-1 to TRBJ2-7; 11 bases line up with TRBD2. CDR1 is DFQATT, CDR2 SNEGSKA, per germline (reference sequence). The J segment lost 6 bases and the V segment lost 3 bases, leaving 7 bases of the junction unmatched. The CDR3 consists of 14 residues. CDR3 residues: CSASFSSGRLEQYF. The DNA for the CDR3 is TGCAGTGCTAGTTTTTCTAGCGGGAGGCTCGAGCAGTACTTC.

About this clonotype: At one of its ends the junction is not consistent with the germline gene, which may arise from a read error. This rearrangement joins TRBV7-6 to TRBJ2-4, with 7 bases matching TRBD1. The germline CDR1 and CDR2 sequences are SGHVS and FNYEAQ. This CDR3 comprises 17 residues. As DNA, the CDR3 is TGTGCCAGCAGCGCGACTCCGGGACAGACCACCCGCAACATTAAGTACTTC. Protein product: CASSATPGQTTRNIKYF.

There are a few counts of this clonotype. The chain has TRBV20-1 and TRBJ1-2; tentatively, D is TRBD1 (5 bases). This CDR3 has 14 residues. Per germline, CDR1 DFQATT and CDR2 SNEGSKA (reference sequence). V was cut by 0 bases and J by 6 bases, with 14 bases left in between. CDR3 loop: CSARDEGAFDGYTF. CDR3 coding DNA: TGCAGTGCTAGAGATGAAGGGGCCTTCGATGGCTACACCTTC.

This clonotype was seen many times. The chain carries TRBV24-1 and TRBJ2-5, with D possibly being TRBD2 (5 bases). V lost 3 bases to trimming and J lost 5 bases, with 12 bases between them. The CDR3 sequence is 14 residues long. Germline V gives CDR1 KGHDR, CDR2 SFDVKD. CDR3 nucleotide sequence: TGTGCCACCAGTGATGCAGCGGTCCAGGAGACCCAGTACTTC. Protein: CATSDAAVQETQYF.

This clonotype was counted ten times or more. V gene TRBV29-1 combines with J gene TRBJ2-6, with D hard to call. The CDR3 is 13 amino acids. The germline CDR1 and CDR2 sequences are SQVTM and ANQGSEA. V was pared by 6 bases and J by 1 base, with 7 bases between. CDR3 sequence reads: CSVSNSGANVLTF. The CDR3 nucleotides are TGCAGCGTAAGCAATTCTGGGGCCAACGTCCTGACTTTC.

Ten or more counts support this clonotype. The chain couples TRBV27 to TRBJ2-2; no clear D. Germline V gene lookup returns CDR1 MNHEY and CDR2 SMNVEV (reference sequence). CDR3 size: 13 residues. Trimming removed 4 bases from V and 6 bases from J, with 9 bases in between. In DNA form, the CDR3 reads TGTGCCAGCAGTTGGGTTTTTCCCGGGGAGCTGTTTTTT. Encoded protein: CASSWVFPGELFF.

The chain joins TRBV6-5 to TRBJ1-2, with TRBD1 identical over 9 bases. Trimming removed 4 bases from V and 7 bases from J; junction bases left unmatched: 4. CDR1 is MNHEY and CDR2 is SVGAGI in the germline V gene. The CDR3 loop spans 13 amino acids. CDR3 region: CASSWTGEGGYTF. CDR3 nucleotide sequence: TGTGCCAGCAGTTGGACAGGGGAGGGTGGCTACACCTTC.

This clonotype appeared many times. The chain joins TRBV24-1 to TRBJ2-4; maybe TRBD1 (8 bases). The CDR3 is 16 amino acids. Germline lookup yields CDR1 KGHDR and CDR2 SFDVKD. The ends were cut back, 6 bases at V and 2 bases at J, with 16 bases in the middle. The CDR3 loop is CATSTGGGGPKNIQYF. CDR3 DNA sequence: TGTGCCACCAGTACAGGGGGAGGGGGACCCAAAAACATTCAGTACTTC.

The V gene is TRBV11-3, the J gene TRBJ1-1, with D uncertain. V was trimmed by 2 bases and J by 1 base, leaving 11 bases between them. The CDR3 consists of 15 residues. Looked up from germline, CDR1 is SGHNT and CDR2 is YENEEA. As DNA, the CDR3 is TGTGCCAGCAGCTTACTCCGGGCTAGGAACACTGAAGCTTTCTTT. Amino acids: CASSLLRARNTEAFF. The full variable domain, with the rest looked up from reference TRBV11-3 and TRBJ1-1, is EAGVVQSPRYKIIEKKQPVAFWCNPISGHNTLYWYLQNLGQGPELLIRYENEEAVDDSQLPKDRFSAERLKGVDSTLKIQPAELGDSAVYLCASSLLRARNTEAFFGQGTRLTVV.

This clonotype was observed many times. This chain uses TRBV14 with TRBJ2-7; no clear D gene. CDR3 size: 15 residues. Germline CDR1 reads SGHDN; CDR2 reads FVKESK. Trimming cost V 1 base and J 0 bases, with 10 bases left between them. The CDR3 here is CASSQGPGSSYEQYF. The CDR3 nucleotides read TGTGCCAGCAGCCAAGGTCCGGGTTCCTCCTACGAGCAGTACTTC.

The chain employs TRBV7-2 and TRBJ1-6; 7 bases are a match to TRBD1. Germline V CDR1 and CDR2: SGHTA, FQGNSA. V lost 1 base and J lost 5; bases outside the gene matches: 5. The CDR3 length is 16 residues. CDR3 DNA sequence: TGTGCCAGCAGCTTAGTAGGGGGCGCGGATAATTCACCCCTCCACTTT. Translating gives CASSLVGGADNSPLHF.

The table lists this clonotype with many counts. V usage is TRBV19 and J usage is TRBJ1-5; 7 nucleotides align to TRBD1. J gave up 1 base and V 5 bases, and 8 bases lay outside the gene matches. The CDR3 contains 16 residues. From germline, CDR1 is LNHDA and CDR2 SQIVND (reference sequence). Here the CDR3 reads CASSPQPGQSNQPQHF. DNA for the CDR3: TGTGCCAGTAGTCCCCAGCCGGGACAGAGCAATCAGCCCCAGCATTTT.

With regard to this clonotype: A much more abundant neighbour one base away suggests this may be a read error. V usage is TRBV30 and J usage is TRBJ1-5; D remains ambiguous. V shed 2 bases and J shed 8 bases, with 13 bases lying between them. Per germline, CDR1 GTSNPN and CDR2 SVGIG (reference sequence). This CDR3 region has 13 residues. In DNA form, the CDR3 reads TGTGCCTGGAGTCCCGACGTTCATGAGCCCCAGCATTTT. Its translation is CAWSPDVHEPQHF.

At least ten counts were recorded for this clonotype. The chain couples TRBV12-3 or TRBV12-4 to TRBJ1-5; D gene uncertain. The CDR3 has 14 amino acids. Deletions cut 5 bases from V and 7 bases from J, with 15 bases between. CDR3 in amino acids: CASSPPMVGQPQHF. DNA for the CDR3: TGTGCCAGCAGTCCACCCATGGTCGGCCAGCCCCAGCATTTT.

This clonotype was recorded at least ten times. The chain has TRBV12-3 or TRBV12-4 and TRBJ1-2; maybe TRBD1 (6 bases). CDR3 length: 16 residues. Deletions cut 5 bases from V and 4 bases from J, with 20 bases between. The CDR3 DNA reads TGTGCCAGCAGTCCCCTAGGGTCCGGGACACTCTATGGCTACACCTTC. Residues: CASSPLGSGTLYGYTF.

This clonotype was recorded many times. The rearrangement uses TRBV6-5 and TRBJ2-7; 8 positions match TRBD2. This CDR3 has 14 residues. The germline CDR1 and CDR2 sequences are MNHEY and SVGAGI. V dropped 5 bases and J dropped 7; count of bases not matched to a gene: 10. DNA for the CDR3: TGTGCCAGCAGTCCCCCCGGGAGGGAACAGGAGCAGTACTTC. It is translated as CASSPPGREQEQYF.

This clonotype was seen repeatedly, ten times or more. This chain connects TRBV10-3 to TRBJ1-5; TRBD1 aligns across 7 bases. This CDR3 is built from 14 residues. Germline V CDR1 and CDR2: ENHRY, SYGVKD. V dropped 5 bases and J dropped 2; count of bases not matched to a gene: 3. In DNA, the CDR3 is TGTGCCATCAGTCGGACAGGCGGCAATCAGCCCCAGCATTTT. Its translation is CAISRTGGNQPQHF.

The chain carries TRBV19 and TRBJ1-1, with D tentatively TRBD1 (6 bases). The CDR3 has 17 residues. Germline V gene data show CDR1 as LNHDA and CDR2 as SQIVND (reference sequence). Trimming pared 3 bases from V and 3 bases from J, leaving 20 bases between. CDR3: CASSMKHRELFDTEAFF. The DNA for the CDR3 is TGTGCCAGTAGTATGAAGCACAGGGAGTTGTTTGACACTGAAGCTTTCTTT.

This clonotype was found many times. The chain links TRBV6-5 to TRBJ2-7, with 10 bases that match TRBD2. CDR1 MNHEY and CDR2 SVGAGI come from the germline V gene. This CDR3 comprises 15 residues. V shed 0 bases, J shed 7 bases, and the junction held 6 bases outside the gene matches. CDR3 DNA: TGTGCCAGCAGTTACTCGAGCGGGGGGGCCGGGGAGCAGTACTTC. This encodes CASSYSSGGAGEQYF.

This clonotype was seen only a few times. This rearrangement joins TRBV3-1 to TRBJ2-7; TRBD1 matches 10 bases. CDR1 and CDR2 (germline): LGHDT, YNNKEL (reference sequence). The CDR3 contains 17 residues. With V trimmed by 0 bases and J by 4 bases, 9 bases remained unmatched. The CDR3 loop reads CASSQDAWTGGRYEQYF. The CDR3, as DNA: TGTGCCAGCAGCCAAGACGCTTGGACAGGGGGAAGATACGAGCAGTACTTC.